The entry below gives a single T cell receptor beta chain sequence along with its context. Antigen unknown. The sample is drawn from a study of chemoradiotherapy in HPV16-positive cancers. Study-level findings and limits: Only a couple of HPV16-positive patients supplied the functional HPV-specificity definition.

The data were produced by immunoSEQ multiplex PCR, yet TCRdb's version contains in-frame clones alone and is incomplete. The sample carries about 20,000 clones, over 60% recorded once. Over chemoradiotherapy, repertoires were sampled more than once. Trimming took off 4 bases at V and 7 bases at J, with 14 bases between the two ends. The CDR3 has 13 amino acids. Germline loops: CDR1 SGDLS, CDR2 YYNGEE. The specimen was collected from a patient who underwent chemoradiotherapy. The receptor comes from a human donor with HPV-associated anogenital cancer. The chain employs TRBV9 and TRBJ1-2, with D uncertain. CDR3 residues: CASSYSEGSGYTF. The DNA of the CDR3 is TGTGCCAGCAGCTATTCTGAGGGTTCTGGCTACACCTTC. Combining the CDR3 with reference TRBV9 and TRBJ1-2 gives the whole variable domain DSGVTQTPKHLITATGQRVTLRCSPRSGDLSVYWYQQSLDQGLQFLIQYYNGEERAKGNILERFSAQQFPDLHSELNLSSLELGDSALYFCASSYSEGSGYTFGSGTRLTVV.